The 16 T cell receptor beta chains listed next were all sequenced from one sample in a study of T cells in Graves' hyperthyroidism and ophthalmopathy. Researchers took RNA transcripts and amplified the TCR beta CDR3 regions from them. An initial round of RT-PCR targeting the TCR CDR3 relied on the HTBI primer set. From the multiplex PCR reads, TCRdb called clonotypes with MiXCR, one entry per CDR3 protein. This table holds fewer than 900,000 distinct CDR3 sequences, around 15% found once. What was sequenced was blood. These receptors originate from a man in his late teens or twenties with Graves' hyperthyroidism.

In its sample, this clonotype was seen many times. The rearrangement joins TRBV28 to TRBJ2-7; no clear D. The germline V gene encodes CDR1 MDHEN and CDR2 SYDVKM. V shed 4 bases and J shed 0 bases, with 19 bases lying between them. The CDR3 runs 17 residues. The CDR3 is CASSSPQDIPLSYEQYF. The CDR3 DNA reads TGTGCCAGCAGTTCCCCTCAAGACATACCACTCTCCTACGAGCAGTACTTC.

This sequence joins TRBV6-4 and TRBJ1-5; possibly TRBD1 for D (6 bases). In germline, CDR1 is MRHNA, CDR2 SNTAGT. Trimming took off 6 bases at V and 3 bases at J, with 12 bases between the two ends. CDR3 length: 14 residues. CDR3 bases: TGTGCCAGCAGGAAACAGGGAGACAATCAGCCCCAGCATTTT. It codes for CASRKQGDNQPQHF.

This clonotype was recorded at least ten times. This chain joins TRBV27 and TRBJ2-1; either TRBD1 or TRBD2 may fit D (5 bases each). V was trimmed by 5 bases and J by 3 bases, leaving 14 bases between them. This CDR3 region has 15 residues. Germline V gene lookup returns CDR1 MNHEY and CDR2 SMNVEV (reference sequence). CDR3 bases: TGTGCCAGCAGTCTCCGGGACGGAATCTACAATGAGCAGTTCTTC. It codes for CASSLRDGIYNEQFF.

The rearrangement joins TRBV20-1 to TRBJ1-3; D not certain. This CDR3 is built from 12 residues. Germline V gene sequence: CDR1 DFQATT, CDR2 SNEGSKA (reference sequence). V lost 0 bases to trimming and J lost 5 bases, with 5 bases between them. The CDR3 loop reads CSARDLRNTIYF. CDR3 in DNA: TGCAGTGCTAGAGATCTTAGAAACACCATATATTTT.

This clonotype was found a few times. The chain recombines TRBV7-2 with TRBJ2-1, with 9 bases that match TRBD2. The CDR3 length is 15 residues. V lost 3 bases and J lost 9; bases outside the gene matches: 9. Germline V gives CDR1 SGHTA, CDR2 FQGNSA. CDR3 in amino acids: CASSLFSGSGGEQFF. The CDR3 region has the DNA TGTGCCAGCAGCTTGTTTAGCGGGAGCGGGGGTGAGCAGTTCTTC. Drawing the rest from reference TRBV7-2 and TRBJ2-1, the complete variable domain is GAGVSQSPSNKVTEKGKDVELRCDPISGHTALYWYRQSLGQGLEFLIYFQGNSAPDKSGLPSDRFSAERTGGSVSTLTIQRTQQEDSAVYLCASSLFSGSGGEQFFGPGTRLTVL.

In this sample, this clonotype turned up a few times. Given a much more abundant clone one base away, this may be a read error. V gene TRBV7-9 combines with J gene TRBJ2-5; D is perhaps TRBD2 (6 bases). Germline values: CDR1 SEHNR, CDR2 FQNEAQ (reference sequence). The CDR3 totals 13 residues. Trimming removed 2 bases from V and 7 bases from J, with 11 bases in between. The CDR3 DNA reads TGTGCCAGCAGCTTACTCCAGGGAGGGACCCAGTACTTC. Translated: CASSLLQGGTQYF. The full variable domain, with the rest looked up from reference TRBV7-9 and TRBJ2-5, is DTGVSQNPRHKITKRGQNVTFRCDPISEHNRLYWYRQTLGQGPEFLTYFQNEAQLEKSRLLSDRFSAERPKGSFSTLEIQRTEQGDSAMYLCASSLLQGGTQYFGPGTRLLVL.

The CDR3 nucleotides are TGTGCCAGCAGCTTAGATTCGGGGGCTGATACCACAGATACGCAGTATTTT. Amino acids: CASSLDSGADTTDTQYF. The rearrangement uses TRBV11-2 and TRBJ2-3; either TRBD1 or TRBD2 may supply D (6 bases each). This CDR3 has 17 residues. V lost 0 bases, J lost 2 bases, and 15 bases lay in between. Germline V gene lookup returns CDR1 SGHAT and CDR2 FQNNGV. The whole variable domain, filled in from reference TRBV11-2 and TRBJ2-3, reads EAGVAQSPRYKIIEKRQSVAFWCNPISGHATLYWYQQILGQGPKLLIQFQNNGVVDDSQLPKDRFSAERLKGVDSTLKIQPAKLEDSAVYLCASSLDSGADTTDTQYFGPGTRLTVL.

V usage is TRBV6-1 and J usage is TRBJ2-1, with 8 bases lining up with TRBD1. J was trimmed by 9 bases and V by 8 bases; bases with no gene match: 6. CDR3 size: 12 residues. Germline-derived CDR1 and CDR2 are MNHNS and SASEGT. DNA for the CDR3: TGTGCCAGCTCCAGGGGGCTCGGTGAGCAGTTCTTC. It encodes CASSRGLGEQFF.

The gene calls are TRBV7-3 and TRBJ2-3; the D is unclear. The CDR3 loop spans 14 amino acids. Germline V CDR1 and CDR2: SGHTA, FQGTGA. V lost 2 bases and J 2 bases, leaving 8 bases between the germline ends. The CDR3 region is CASSLLSNTDTQYF. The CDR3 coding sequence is TGTGCCAGCAGCTTATTAAGTAACACAGATACGCAGTATTTT. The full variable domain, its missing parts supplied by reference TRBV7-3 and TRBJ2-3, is GAGVSQTPSNKVTEKGKYVELRCDPISGHTALYWYRQSLGQGPEFLIYFQGTGAADDSGLPNDRFFAVRPEGSVSTLKIQRTERGDSAVYLCASSLLSNTDTQYFGPGTRLTVL.

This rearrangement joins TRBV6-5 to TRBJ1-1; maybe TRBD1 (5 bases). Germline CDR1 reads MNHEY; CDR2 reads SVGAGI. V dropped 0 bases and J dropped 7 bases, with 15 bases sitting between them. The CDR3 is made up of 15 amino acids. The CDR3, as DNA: TGTGCCAGCAGTTACTCGACAGCCTCGGCGAATGAAGCTTTCTTT. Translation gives CASSYSTASANEAFF.

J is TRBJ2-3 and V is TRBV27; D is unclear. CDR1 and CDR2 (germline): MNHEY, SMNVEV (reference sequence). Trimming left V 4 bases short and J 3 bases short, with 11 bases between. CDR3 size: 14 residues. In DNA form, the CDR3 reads TGTGCCAGCAGTTCAAGGTTTGGTACAGATACGCAGTATTTT. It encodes CASSSRFGTDTQYF.

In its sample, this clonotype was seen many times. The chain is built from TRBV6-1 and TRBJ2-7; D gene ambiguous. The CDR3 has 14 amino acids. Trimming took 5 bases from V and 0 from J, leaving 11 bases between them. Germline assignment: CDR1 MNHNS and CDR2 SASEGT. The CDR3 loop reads CASSPVGGSYEQYF. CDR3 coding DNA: TGTGCCAGCAGTCCCGTGGGCGGCTCCTACGAGCAGTACTTC.

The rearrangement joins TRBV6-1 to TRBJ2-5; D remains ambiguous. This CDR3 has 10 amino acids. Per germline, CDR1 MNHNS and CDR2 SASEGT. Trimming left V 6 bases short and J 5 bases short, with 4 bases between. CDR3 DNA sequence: TGTGCCAGCAGGTTGGAGACCCAGTACTTC. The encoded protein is CASRLETQYF.

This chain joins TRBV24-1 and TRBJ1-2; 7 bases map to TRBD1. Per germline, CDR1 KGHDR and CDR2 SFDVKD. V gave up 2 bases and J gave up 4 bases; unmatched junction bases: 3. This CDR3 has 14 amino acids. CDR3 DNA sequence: TGTGCCACCAGTGATTCCGGGACAGCCTATGGCTACACCTTC. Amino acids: CATSDSGTAYGYTF.

DNA of the CDR3: TGTGCCAGCAGTGGTGGGACTAGCGAGAGCACAGATACGCAGTATTTT. The encoded protein is CASSGGTSESTDTQYF. The chain links TRBV12-3 or TRBV12-4 to TRBJ2-3, with 10 bases matching TRBD2. The CDR3 runs to 16 residues. V shed 5 bases, J shed 0 bases, and the junction held 5 bases outside the gene matches.

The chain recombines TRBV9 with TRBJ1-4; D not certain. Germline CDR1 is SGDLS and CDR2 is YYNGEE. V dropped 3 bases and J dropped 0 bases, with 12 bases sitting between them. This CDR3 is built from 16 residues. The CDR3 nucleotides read TGTGCCAGCAGCGCGAGAGACGGGGCAACTAATGAAAAACTGTTTTTT. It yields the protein CASSARDGATNEKLFF.